These 12 T cell receptor beta chains were sequenced from one sample in a study of T cells in Graves' hyperthyroidism and ophthalmopathy. Template material for amplifying TCR beta CDR3 regions consisted of RNA transcripts. Carried out on the TCR CDR3, a first-round RT-PCR used the HTBI primer set. TCRdb reanalysed the multiplex PCR reads using MiXCR and keeps one entry per CDR3 protein. The sample includes hundreds of thousands of distinct CDR3 sequences, over 40% of them seen just once. The material sequenced was peripheral blood or thyroid tissue (not recorded which). These receptors were taken from an adult man with Graves' disease, either hyperthyroidism or ophthalmopathy (not recorded which).

This rearrangement joins TRBV7-9 to TRBJ1-6; 9 bases map to TRBD1. This CDR3 region has 17 residues. V was clipped by 5 bases and J by 4 bases; unmatched bases: 9. Germline assignment: CDR1 SEHNR and CDR2 FQNEAQ (reference sequence). CDR3 in amino acids: CASSEQQGARYNSPLHF. In DNA form, the CDR3 reads TGTGCCAGCAGCGAACAACAGGGGGCTCGGTATAATTCACCCCTCCACTTT.

The chain has TRBV6-1 and TRBJ2-7; 7 nucleotides match TRBD1. CDR3 length: 14 amino acids. Germline trimming cut 6 bases from V and 1 base from J; bases unmatched to any gene: 6. Per germline, CDR1 MNHNS and CDR2 SASEGT. The CDR3, as DNA: TGTGCCAGCAGCCCCCAGGACAGGTCCTACGAGCAGTACTTC. As protein: CASSPQDRSYEQYF.

This clonotype was counted at least ten times. This chain's CDR3 is CASSLLAGHAGYEQYF. The CDR3 DNA reads as TGTGCCAGCAGCTTACTAGCGGGACACGCAGGCTACGAGCAGTACTTC. The chain employs TRBV7-6 and TRBJ2-7, with 9 bases that match TRBD2. Per the germline V gene, CDR1 is SGHVS and CDR2 is FNYEAQ. Trimming at V came to 2 bases and at J to 3 bases, leaving 8 bases not matched to a gene. The CDR3 runs 16 residues.

Comment on this clonotype: A much bigger clone sits one base away, suggesting this may be a read error. The chain couples TRBV7-9 to TRBJ1-6; perhaps TRBD1 as D (6 bases). The CDR3 extends over 14 amino acids. CDR1 is SEHNR, CDR2 FQNEAQ, per germline (reference sequence). CDR3 coding DNA: TGTGCCGGCAGCCCTTGGACAGATTCTTCACCCCTCCACTTT. It encodes CAGSPWTDSSPLHF.

About this clonotype: A junction end diverges from the germline sequence, so it may reflect a read error. CDR3 amino acids: CASSLPGGTVDSPLHF. CDR3 DNA sequence: TGCGCCAGCAGCTTGCCAGGGGGGACCGTCGATTCACCCCTCCACTTT. The chain is built from TRBV7-4 and TRBJ1-6; 7 bases fit TRBD1. The CDR3 is 16 residues long. Germline CDR1 reads SGHVT; CDR2 reads SQSDAQ. Combining the CDR3 with reference TRBV7-4 and TRBJ1-6 gives the whole variable domain GAGVSQSPRYKVAKRGRDVALRCDSISGHVTLYWYRQTLGQGSEVLTYSQSDAQRDKSGRPSGRFSAERPERSVSTLKIQRTEQGDSAVYLCASSLPGGTVDSPLHFGNGTRLTVT.

The chain carries TRBV7-2 and TRBJ1-5; possibly TRBD1 for D (5 bases). Germline V gene data show CDR1 as SGHTA and CDR2 as FQGNSA. The V and J ends lost 6 bases and 2 bases respectively, with 20 bases between them. CDR3 length: 17 residues. The CDR3 region has the DNA TGTGCCAGCAGTGGAGGGAAGGGCGACAGTCGCAATCAGCCCCAGCATTTT. Its translation is CASSGGKGDSRNQPQHF. The entire variable domain, with the rest obtained from reference TRBV7-2 and TRBJ1-5, is as follows: GAGVSQSPSNKVTEKGKDVELRCDPISGHTALYWYRQSLGQGLEFLIYFQGNSAPDKSGLPSDRFSAERTGGSVSTLTIQRTQQEDSAVYLCASSGGKGDSRNQPQHFGDGTRLSIL.

In the case of this clonotype: A much larger clone lies one base from this, so it may be a read error. V and J are TRBV7-2 and TRBJ1-1; weak D call: TRBD1 (5 bases). Trimming cost V 4 bases and J 11 bases, with 14 bases left between them. Per the germline V gene, CDR1 is SGHTA and CDR2 is FQGNSA. The CDR3 contains 12 residues. The CDR3 reads CASSSIGGVAFF. The CDR3 DNA reads as TGTGCCAGCAGCTCAATTGGGGGGGTCGCTTTCTTT.

The V gene is TRBV29-1, the J gene TRBJ1-2; D possibly corresponds to TRBD1 (5 bases). The CDR3 sequence is 14 residues long. Trimming removed 6 bases from V and 1 base from J, with 15 bases in between. CDR1 and CDR2 from the germline V gene are SQVTM and ANQGSEA. The CDR3 nucleotides read TGCAGCGTGATCCCGGGACGGCATAACTATGGCTACACCTTC. This translates into CSVIPGRHNYGYTF.

The chain recombines TRBV20-1 with TRBJ2-7, with 8 bases aligning to TRBD1. With V trimmed by 5 bases and J by 3 bases, 15 bases remained unmatched. There are 16 residues in the CDR3. Germline V gene data show CDR1 as DFQATT and CDR2 as SNEGSKA (reference sequence). CDR3 in amino acids: CSAPRPRTGLSYEQYF. CDR3 DNA: TGCAGTGCTCCCCGACCAAGGACAGGGTTGAGCTACGAGCAGTACTTC.

This clonotype was seen more than once but under ten times. The V and J genes are TRBV6-1 and TRBJ1-1; the D gene is possibly TRBD1 (5 bases). Per the germline V gene, CDR1 is MNHNS and CDR2 is SASEGT. V was clipped by 8 bases and J by 0 bases, with 13 bases between them. CDR3 size: 14 residues. CDR3 nucleotides: TGTGCCAGCGGGCGGGGCACGATGAACACTGAAGCTTTCTTT. It specifies CASGRGTMNTEAFF.

The chain recombines TRBV6-5 with TRBJ1-4; maybe TRBD1 (5 bases). V lost 4 bases to trimming and J lost 13 bases, with 16 bases between them. The CDR3 spans 13 residues. The germline V gene has CDR1 MNHEY and CDR2 SVGAGI. The CDR3 DNA reads TGTGCCAGCAGTTTCCAGGGAGGCATGGGACTGTTTTTT. It is translated as CASSFQGGMGLFF.

The rearrangement uses TRBV6-5 and TRBJ2-7; D perhaps matches TRBD2 (5 bases). V dropped 4 bases and J dropped 0 bases, with 13 bases sitting between them. Germline V gene data show CDR1 as MNHEY and CDR2 as SVGAGI. The CDR3 spans 15 residues. As DNA, the CDR3 is TGTGCCAGCAGTTTTGGAGGACTCCCCTCCTACGAGCAGTACTTC. It yields the protein CASSFGGLPSYEQYF.